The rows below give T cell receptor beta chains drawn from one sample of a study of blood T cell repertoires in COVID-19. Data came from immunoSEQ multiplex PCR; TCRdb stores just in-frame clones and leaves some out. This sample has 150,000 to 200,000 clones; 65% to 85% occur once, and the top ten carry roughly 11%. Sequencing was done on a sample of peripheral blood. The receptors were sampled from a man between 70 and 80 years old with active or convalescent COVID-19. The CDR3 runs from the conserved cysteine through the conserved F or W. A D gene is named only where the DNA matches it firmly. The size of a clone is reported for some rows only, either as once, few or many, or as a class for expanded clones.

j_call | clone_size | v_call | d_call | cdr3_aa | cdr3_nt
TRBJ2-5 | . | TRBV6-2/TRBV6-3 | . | CASSYRPEETQYF | TGTGCCAGCAGTTACCGGCCGGAGGAGACCCAGTACTTC
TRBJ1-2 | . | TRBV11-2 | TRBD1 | CASSPPGTGPSWANGYTF | TGTGCCAGCAGCCCCCCCGGGACAGGTCCTTCCTGGGCGAATGGCTACACCTTC
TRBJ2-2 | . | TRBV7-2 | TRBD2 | CASSLSFRAGGAGELFF | TGTGCCAGCAGCTTAAGCTTTCGAGCGGGGGGGGCCGGGGAGCTGTTTTTT
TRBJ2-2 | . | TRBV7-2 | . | CASTERLPDTGELFF | TGTGCCAGCACCGAACGACTACCCGACACCGGGGAGCTGTTTTTT
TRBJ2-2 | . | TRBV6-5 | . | CASSYELAVVTGELFF | TGTGCCAGCAGTTACGAATTAGCGGTCGTTACCGGGGAGCTGTTTTTT
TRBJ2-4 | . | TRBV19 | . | CASSIGNLAKNIQYF | TGTGCCAGTAGTATCGGTAACCTAGCCAAAAACATTCAGTACTTC
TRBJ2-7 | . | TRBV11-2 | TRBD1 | CASSSIDRGRSEQYF | TGTGCCAGCAGCTCGATAGACAGGGGGCGTAGCGAGCAGTACTTC
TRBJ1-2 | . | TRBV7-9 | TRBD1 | CASSFTGADYGYTF | TGTGCCAGCAGTTTTACAGGGGCTGACTATGGCTACACCTTC
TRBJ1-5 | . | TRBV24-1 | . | CATSDLQERGNQPQHF | TGTGCCACCAGTGATTTGCAAGAAAGGGGAAATCAGCCCCAGCATTTT
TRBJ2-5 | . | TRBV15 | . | CATSRPQGGGQETQYF | TGTGCCACCAGCAGACCGCAGGGGGGTGGGCAAGAGACCCAGTACTTC
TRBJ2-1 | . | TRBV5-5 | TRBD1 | CASSIGQDFYNEQFF | TGTGCCAGCAGCATAGGACAGGACTTCTACAATGAGCAGTTCTTC
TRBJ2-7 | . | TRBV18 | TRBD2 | CASSPSFLAGNEQYF | TGTGCCAGCTCACCGTCGTTCCTAGCGGGGAACGAGCAGTACTTC
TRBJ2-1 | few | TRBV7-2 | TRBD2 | CASSLVSGRVGNEQFF | TGTGCCAGCAGCTTAGTCTCCGGGAGGGTGGGCAATGAGCAGTTCTTC
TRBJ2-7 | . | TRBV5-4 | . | CASSKDRWSSYEQYF | TGTGCCAGCAGCAAAGACCGCTGGAGCTCCTACGAGCAGTACTTC
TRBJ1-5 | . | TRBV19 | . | CASSMGGRGNQPQHF | TGTGCCAGTAGTATGGGGGGACGTGGCAATCAGCCCCAGCATTTT
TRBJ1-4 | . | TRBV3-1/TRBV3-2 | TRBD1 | CASSSQGASNEKLFF | TGTGCCAGCAGCTCTCAGGGGGCTTCTAATGAAAAACTGTTTTTT
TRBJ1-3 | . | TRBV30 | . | CAWSVARSSGNTIYF | TGTGCCTGGAGTGTAGCCAGGTCCTCTGGAAACACCATATATTTT
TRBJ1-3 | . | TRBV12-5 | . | CASGFGQRNTIYF | TGTGCTAGTGGTTTTGGGCAGAGAAACACCATATATTTT
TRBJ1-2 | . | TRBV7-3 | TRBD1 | CASSVGQGAYGYTF | TGTGCCAGCAGCGTCGGACAGGGGGCATATGGCTACACCTTC
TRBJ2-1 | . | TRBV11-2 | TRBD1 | CASSPGTGASEQFF | TGTGCCAGCAGCCCTGGGACAGGGGCTAGTGAGCAGTTCTTC
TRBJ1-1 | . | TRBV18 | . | CASSPSTVLNTEAFF | TGTGCCAGCTCACCAAGTACGGTACTGAACACTGAAGCTTTCTTT
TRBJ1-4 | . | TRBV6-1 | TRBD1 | CASTVRDSLEKLFF | TGTGCCAGCACCGTCAGGGACAGCCTAGAAAAACTGTTTTTT
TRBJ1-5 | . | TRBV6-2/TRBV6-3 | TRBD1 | CASSPGTGTTNQPQHF | TGTGCCAGCAGCCCTGGGACAGGGACCACTAATCAGCCCCAGCATTTT
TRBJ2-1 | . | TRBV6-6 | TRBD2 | CASSPVGLAGGPSYNEQFF | TGTGCCAGCAGTCCCGTCGGACTAGCGGGAGGGCCCTCCTACAATGAGCAGTTCTTC
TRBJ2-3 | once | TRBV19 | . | CASNRRGQTDTQYF | TGTGCCAGTAATCGGAGAGGCCAAACAGATACGCAGTATTTT
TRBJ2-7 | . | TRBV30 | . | CAWSYTGRSSYEQYF | TGTGCCTGGAGTTATACAGGCCGTAGCTCCTACGAGCAGTACTTC
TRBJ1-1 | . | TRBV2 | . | CASRKGINLANTEAFF | TGTGCCAGCAGGAAAGGGATTAATCTAGCGAACACTGAAGCTTTCTTT
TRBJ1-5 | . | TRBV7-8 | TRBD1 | CASSEDRGTRNQPQHF | TGTGCCAGCAGCGAGGACAGGGGGACACGCAATCAGCCCCAGCATTTT
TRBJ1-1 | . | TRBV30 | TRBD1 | CAWTHRGDTEAFF | TGTGCCTGGACCCACAGGGGGGACACTGAAGCTTTCTTT
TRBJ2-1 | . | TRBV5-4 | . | CASSRTSESNEQFF | TGTGCCAGCAGCCGTACAAGCGAAAGCAATGAGCAGTTCTTC
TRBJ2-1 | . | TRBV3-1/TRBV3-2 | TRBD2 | CASSSRGVWFF | TGTGCCAGCAGCTCCCGGGGGGTGTGGTTCTTC
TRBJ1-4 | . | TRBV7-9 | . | CASSSRQTLNEKLFF | TGTGCCAGCAGCTCTCGGCAGACACTGAATGAAAAACTGTTTTTT
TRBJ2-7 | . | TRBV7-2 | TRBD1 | CASSSRTGSDEQYF | TGTGCCAGCAGCAGCCGGACAGGGTCGGACGAGCAGTACTTC
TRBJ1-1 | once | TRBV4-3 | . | CASSQDPPPRDTEAFF | TGCGCCAGCAGCCAAGATCCCCCACCCCGGGATACTGAAGCTTTCTTT
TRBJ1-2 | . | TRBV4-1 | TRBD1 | CASSQYQVQGGYGYTF | TGCGCCAGCAGCCAATACCAGGTCCAGGGGGGCTATGGCTACACCTTC
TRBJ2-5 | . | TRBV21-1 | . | CASSARDWFETQYF | TGTGCCAGCAGCGCCCGGGACTGGTTTGAGACCCAGTACTTC
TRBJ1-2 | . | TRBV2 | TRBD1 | CASSRQGYGYTF | TGTGCCAGCAGCCGACAGGGGTATGGCTACACCTTC
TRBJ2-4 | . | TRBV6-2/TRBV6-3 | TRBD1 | CASSYSVGQLAKNIQYF | TGTGCCAGCAGTTACTCGGTGGGACAGCTAGCCAAAAACATTCAGTACTTC
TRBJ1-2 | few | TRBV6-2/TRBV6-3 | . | CASSSTGSYGYTF | TGTGCCAGCAGTTCCACAGGGTCCTATGGCTACACCTTC
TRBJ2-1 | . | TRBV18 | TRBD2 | CASSPYNPGGGGLFNEQFF | TGTGCCAGCTCACCATACAACCCCGGCGGGGGAGGCCTCTTCAATGAGCAGTTCTTC
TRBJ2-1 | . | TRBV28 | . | CAAAGGGPNEQFF | TGTGCCGCGGCAGGGGGAGGCCCGAATGAGCAGTTCTTC
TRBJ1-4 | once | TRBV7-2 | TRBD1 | CASSLVGQGYEKLFF | TGTGCCAGCAGCTTAGTGGGACAGGGTTATGAAAAACTGTTTTTT
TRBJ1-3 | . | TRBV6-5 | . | CASSYPGAGNTIYF | TGTGCCAGCAGTTACCCAGGGGCTGGAAACACCATATATTTT
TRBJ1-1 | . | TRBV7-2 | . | CASSLDRTVTEAFF | TGTGCCAGCAGCTTAGATCGAACAGTGACTGAAGCTTTCTTT